Presented here are 21 T cell receptor beta chains from one specimen sequenced in a study of tumor-infiltrating lymphocytes in primary liver carcinoma. Constant-region priming of 500 ng total RNA yielded TCR beta cDNA. A slightly modified ARM-PCR protocol with three nested multiplex PCR rounds produced these TCR beta libraries. Use of TRBV1-TRBV30 forward primers with a C-beta reverse primer characterized the first two PCR rounds, which lasted around 11 cycles each. Each CDR3 protein is one row after TCRdb ran MiXCR on the multiplex PCR reads. Counted here are about 21,000 distinct CDR3 sequences, approximately 70% occurring once; the ten biggest clones make up 41%. Between about 17 and 34 mg of unsorted bulk tissue served as the source from which RNA and DNA were co-extracted. Sample: liver tumor tissue from sampling region 1. Subset meaning: tumor region T1, superior pole. All receptors derive from a man aged 40-49 years with primary liver carcinoma and hepatitis B virus infection.

Turning to this clonotype: One end of the junction varies from germline; a read error may be responsible. The chain couples TRBV11-2 to TRBJ2-5, with TRBD2 identical over 7 bases. The CDR3 consists of 16 residues. Germline V CDR1 and CDR2: SGHAT, FQNNGV. The CDR3 DNA reads as TGTCCCAGCAGCCAAACTCGTGACGGGGGGAAAGAGACCCAGCACTTC. Encoded protein: CPSSQTRDGGKETQHF.

This clonotype has just a few counts. The junction departs from the called germline gene at one end, perhaps through a read error. The V gene is TRBV7-8, the J gene TRBJ2-3, with D perhaps given as TRBD1 or TRBD2 (5 bases each). This CDR3 contains 13 residues. Germline lookup yields CDR1 SGHVS and CDR2 FQNEAQ. CDR3 region: CTSWGLDEDTQYF. CDR3 coding DNA: TGTACCAGCTGGGGGTTGGACGAGGATACACAGTATTTT.

Notes on this clonotype: At one end, the junction sequence differs from germline, possibly due to a read error. V gene TRBV7-9 combines with J gene TRBJ2-3; 10 bases fit TRBD1. Germline CDR1 and CDR2: SEHNR and FQNEAQ (reference sequence). The CDR3 extends over 15 amino acids. CDR3 region: CGSSLRQGATDMQYF. Here the CDR3 DNA reads TGTGGCAGCAGCCTAAGACAGGGGGCCACAGATATGCAGTATTTT. The whole variable domain, remainder taken from reference TRBV7-9 and TRBJ2-3, is DTGVSQNPRHKITKRGQNVTFRCDPISEHNRLYWYRQTLGQGPEFLTYFQNEAQLEKSRLLSDRFSAERPKGSFSTLEIQRTEQGDSAMYLCGSSLRQGATDMQYFGPGTRLTVL.

This clonotype showed up just once. At one end, the junction sequence differs from germline, possibly due to a read error. This chain links TRBV11-3 with TRBJ2-1; 10 bases line up with TRBD1. CDR3 length: 16 amino acids. CDR1 is SGHNT, CDR2 YENEEA, per germline. CDR3 in DNA: TGTGCCACCAGCCCAGGAGGACAGGGGGTGATAGATGAGCAGTTCTTC. Its translation is CATSPGGQGVIDEQFF.

The rearrangement links TRBV19 to TRBJ1-5; TRBD1 agrees at 8 bases. The CDR3 extends over 17 amino acids. V was clipped by 7 bases and J by 3 bases; unmatched bases: 14. CDR1 LNHDA and CDR2 SQIVND come from the germline V gene (reference sequence). The DNA of the CDR3 is TGTGCCAGTACCTCCAGGGGGCCCTCCACTTACAATCAGCCCCAGCATTTT. This translates into CASTSRGPSTYNQPQHF.

Of note for this clonotype: This likely comes from a read error, as the CDR3 has no conserved phenylalanine or tryptophan at its end. It is unclear where the CDR3 begins or ends on the DNA, so no DNA is shown, and the CDR3 is as TCRdb lists it. The chain has TRBV6-2 or TRBV6-3 and TRBJ2-2. Germline V gene sequence: CDR1 MNHEY, CDR2 SVGEGT. The CDR3 is 13 amino acids in total, end residues counted. The CDR3 sequence is CASSYILSGELLC.

With regard to this clonotype: A read error is possible here, since a much larger clone lies one base away. The CDR3 sequence: CSAASGRGYNEQFF. The DNA for the CDR3 is TGCAGTGCTGCTAGCGGGAGGGGTTACAATGAGCAGTTCTTC. The V gene is TRBV20-1, the J gene TRBJ2-1; 12 positions match TRBD2. The CDR3 length is 14 residues. CDR1 and CDR2 (germline): DFQATT, SNEGSKA (reference sequence). After removal of 5 bases from V and 4 bases from J, the junction contained 3 bases not matched to a gene.

A word on this clonotype: Relative to the germline gene, one junction end is altered; a read error may explain this. The V and J genes are TRBV11-2 and TRBJ2-5; tentative D call: TRBD2 (5 bases). This CDR3 contains 18 residues. Looked up from germline, CDR1 is SGHAT and CDR2 is FQNNGV. The CDR3 here is CTSSLARLALGKKETQYF. CDR3 in DNA: TGTACCAGTAGCTTAGCGAGGCTAGCCCTGGGAAAAAAAGAGACCCAGTACTTT.

A single count supports this clonotype. This likely comes from a read error, as the CDR3 has no conserved phenylalanine or tryptophan at its end. This sequence joins TRBV11-2 and TRBJ2-3, with 9 positions matching TRBD1. CDR1 and CDR2 (germline): SGHAT, FQNNGV. The CDR3 totals 15 residues. The CDR3, as DNA: TGTGCCAGCAGCTCACCCGGACAGGGGCCGGATATGCAGTATTCT. This sequence encodes CASSSPGQGPDMQYS.

This clonotype turned up a few times. Relative to the germline gene, one junction end is altered; a read error may explain this. The J gene is TRBJ2-1, the V gene TRBV30; D not certain. Germline CDR1 reads GTSNPN; CDR2 reads SVGIG (reference sequence). The length of the CDR3 is 13 residues. CDR3: CAWTPATYNVQFF. The CDR3 DNA reads TGTGCCTGGACTCCAGCGACTTATAATGTGCAGTTCTTC.

The rearrangement uses TRBV29-1 and TRBJ2-3; tentatively, D is TRBD2 (5 bases). Trimming removed 2 bases at V and 9 bases at J, with 21 bases between. CDR3 length: 15 amino acids. Germline V gene lookup returns CDR1 SQVTM and CDR2 ANQGSEA. The CDR3 loop is CSVEFVSGLMDTQYF. In DNA form, the CDR3 reads TGCAGCGTTGAATTCGTCTCAGGACTTATGGACACGCAGTATTTT.

This clonotype is large (0.1 to 1%) by share. The chain has TRBV11-2 and TRBJ1-5; 7 bases are shared with TRBD1. The CDR3 runs to 14 residues. With 2 bases clipped from V and 6 bases from J, the junction kept 4 bases outside the gene matches. Germline-derived CDR1 and CDR2 are SGHAT and FQNNGV. CDR3 DNA sequence: TGTGCCAGCAGCTTAAGGGGGCTCGGTCAGCCCCAGCATTTT. It codes for CASSLRGLGQPQHF.

The chain links TRBV4-1 to TRBJ2-1; weak D call: TRBD1 (6 bases). CDR1 and CDR2 (germline): MGHRA, YSYEKL. CDR3 length: 21 residues. Trimming removed 1 base from V and 8 bases from J, with 33 bases in between. CDR3 DNA: TGCGCCAGCAGCCAAGGTACGCAGGGGCAGGGGTTTTTCACTCCCACGGATGAGCAGTTCTTC. Translated: CASSQGTQGQGFFTPTDEQFF.

This clonotype has a count of ten or more. The junction shows a germline mismatch at one end, possibly a read error. This rearrangement joins TRBV11-2 to TRBJ1-1; no definite D call. CDR3 size: 11 residues. Germline lookup yields CDR1 SGHAT and CDR2 FQNNGV. The CDR3 DNA follows: TGTGCCAGTAGCTTAGATATTGAAGCTTTCTTT. Translating it yields CASSLDIEAFF.

Regarding this clonotype: One junction end disagrees with the germline gene, perhaps due to a read error. The rearrangement links TRBV6-2 or TRBV6-3 to TRBJ2-2, with D perhaps matching TRBD2 (6 bases). The CDR3 has 16 amino acids. From germline, CDR1 is MNHEY and CDR2 SVGEGT. The CDR3 reads CASSSPGYGFTGGLFF. The CDR3 coding sequence is TGTGCCAGCAGTTCTCCGGGATATGGGTTCACCGGGGGGCTGTTTTTT.

Only a few counts were recorded for this clonotype. This may come from a read error, since a much larger clone is one base off. The V and J genes are TRBV11-2 and TRBJ2-1; a weak D match, TRBD2 (6 bases). Germline CDR1 SGHAT, CDR2 FQNNGV. This CDR3 is built from 14 residues. V lost 6 bases, J lost 9 bases, and 18 bases lay in between. The CDR3, as DNA: TGTGCCAGCAGTGTCACGGGGGTAGACACTGAGCAGTTCTTC. Protein: CASSVTGVDTEQFF.

This chain joins TRBV11-2 and TRBJ2-1; D is perhaps TRBD2 (6 bases). There are 15 residues in the CDR3. Trimming shortened V by 7 bases and J by 9 bases, and 22 bases separated the two germline ends. Germline assignment: CDR1 SGHAT and CDR2 FQNNGV. CDR3 loop: CASNPQQEGSGEQFF. In DNA form, the CDR3 reads TGTGCCAGCAACCCCCAGCAGGAGGGATCGGGTGAGCAGTTCTTC.

Notes on this clonotype: One junction end disagrees with the germline gene, perhaps due to a read error. CDR3 nucleotides: TGTACCAGCAGCTTAGAGGTTGGAGACGAAAAACTGTTTTTT. As protein: CTSSLEVGDEKLFF. The J gene is TRBJ1-4, the V gene TRBV11-2; D not certain. CDR1 SGHAT and CDR2 FQNNGV come from the germline V gene. CDR3 length: 14 amino acids.

About this clonotype itself: The CDR3 ends on some other residue instead of the conserved phenylalanine or tryptophan, so this is likely a read error. The CDR3 spells CVISPHTSGRGFVGELFL. DNA of the CDR3: TGTGTCATCTCCCCCCACACTAGCGGGAGAGGATTTGTCGGGGAACTGTTTTTG. The rearrangement joins TRBV12-3 or TRBV12-4 to TRBJ2-2, with 11 bases aligning to TRBD2. CDR3 length equals 18 residues.

This clonotype was detected only once. A much bigger clone sits one base away, suggesting this may be a read error. Here the CDR3 omits its conserved ending phenylalanine or tryptophan, so a read error is the likely source. The chain links TRBV18 to TRBJ1-1, with TRBD1 identical over 7 bases. The V segment lost 2 bases and the J segment 1 base; nucleotides outside the gene matches: 4. The CDR3 spans 15 residues. Germline V CDR1 and CDR2: KGHSH, LQKENI. CDR3 sequence reads: CASSPRGQTNTEAFV. DNA of the CDR3: TGTGCCAGCTCACCAAGGGGACAGACGAACACTGAAGCTTTCGTT.

Of note for this clonotype: Germline and junction disagree at one end, which may indicate a read error. This chain connects TRBV6-5 to TRBJ2-7; 7 bases align to TRBD1. Germline V lookup: CDR1 MNHEY, CDR2 SVGAGI. The CDR3 has 16 residues. CDR3 nucleotides: TGCACCAACAGGCCCGGACAGGCAGCATCCTTTTACGAGCAGTACTTC. It encodes CTNRPGQAASFYEQYF.